This T cell receptor beta chain was found in a study of response to subunit inactivated influenza vaccine. TCRdb used MiXCR to reprocess the RT-PCR reads, holding one entry per CDR3 protein. The data contain roughly 500,000 distinct CDR3 sequences, around 25% of them seen just once; the ten biggest clones take up about 2.8%. The CDR3 runs 12 residues. Germline V gene lookup returns CDR1 MNHEY and CDR2 SVGAGI. V gave up 6 bases and J gave up 6 bases; unmatched junction bases: 4. These data were likewise used in another study, on T cells expressing NK-cell markers. Per that study: Production of TCR beta cDNA relied on 5'RACE template switching with UMIs. It was sorted CD3+CD56+NKG2C+, CD3+CD56+NKG2C- and CD3+CD56-NKG2C+ T cells that supplied the TCR beta repertoires. HCMV seropositivity marked seven of the eight sequenced donors; one was seronegative. T cells sorted in several experiments were restricted to alpha-beta TCR T cells by an anti-gamma-delta TCR antibody. Of the CD8+ T cells in more than five donors, roughly 1.0-7.5% belonged to dominant NKG2C+ clonotypes.

The material sequenced was CD4+ T cells sorted from PBMCs, taken about 13 days after vaccination. The TCR sequence derives from a man over 45 who received an inactivated influenza vaccine. The chain employs TRBV6-5 and TRBJ2-7; 8 nucleotides line up with TRBD2. CDR3 in amino acids: CASSGRGFEQYF. The CDR3 nucleotides are TGTGCCAGCAGCGGGAGGGGTTTCGAGCAGTACTTC.